Each of the 20 T cell receptor beta chains below was sequenced from the same sample in a study of blood T cells in healthy people across ages. A second PCR of roughly 7 to 11 cycles used a sample-barcoded 5' primer and a J-beta primer mix. TCRdb re-derived calls from the 5' RACE reads in MiXCR, one entry per CDR3 protein. The sample includes just over 1 million distinct CDR3 sequences, 35% to 55% of them seen just once. Sequenced: blood. All receptors come from a woman aged 60-70 years in good health.

This clonotype was detected a few times. The chain carries TRBV3-1 and TRBJ2-1; D is uncertain. This CDR3 has 13 amino acids. Trimming cost V 4 bases and J 5 bases, with 9 bases left between them. Germline lookup yields CDR1 LGHDT and CDR2 YNNKEL (reference sequence). The CDR3 spells CASSRKYNNEQFF. DNA for the CDR3: TGTGCCAGCAGCCGGAAATATAACAATGAGCAGTTCTTC.

This clonotype came up a few times. The chain employs TRBV6-2 or TRBV6-3 and TRBJ2-3, with D perhaps given as TRBD1 or TRBD2 (5 bases each). This CDR3 region has 13 residues. The germline gives CDR1 MNHEY, CDR2 SVGEGT. Trimming took off 2 bases at V and 6 bases at J, with 9 bases between the two ends. CDR3 sequence: CASSYGGYDTQYF. Here the CDR3 DNA reads TGTGCCAGCAGTTACGGGGGTTACGATACGCAGTATTTT.

This clonotype was picked up a small number of times. CDR3 protein: CSAFGPSYEQYF. DNA of the CDR3: TGCAGTGCGTTCGGACCCAGCTACGAGCAGTACTTC. The chain recombines TRBV20-1 with TRBJ2-7; the D is unclear. From germline, CDR1 is DFQATT and CDR2 SNEGSKA (reference sequence). CDR3 size: 12 residues. Trimming shortened V by 6 bases and J by 3 bases, and 12 bases separated the two germline ends.

This chain links TRBV27 with TRBJ2-1, with 7 bases that match TRBD2. The end of the DNA is better explained by TRBJ2-7, so the J call may be wrong. This CDR3 comprises 14 residues. The germline V gene encodes CDR1 MNHEY and CDR2 SMNVEV (reference sequence). CDR3 bases: TGTGCCAGCAGTTCCCGGACTAGGGCCAGCGAGCAGTACTTC. Its translation: CASSSRTRASEQYF.

The chain couples TRBV5-1 to TRBJ2-1; maybe TRBD2 (5 bases). Germline CDR1 reads SGHRS; CDR2 reads YFSETQ. The V end lost 0 bases, the J end lost 3 bases, and 22 bases lay between the germline ends. The CDR3 is 19 residues long. CDR3 in amino acids: CASSLVRPGGGSLYNEQFF. The CDR3 DNA is TGCGCCAGCAGCTTGGTTCGCCCCGGTGGTGGGAGTCTCTACAATGAGCAGTTCTTC.

The chain combines TRBV12-3 or TRBV12-4 with TRBJ2-3; 12 nucleotides match TRBD2. The CDR3 is made up of 16 amino acids. Losses at the gene ends were 6 bases for V and 1 base for J; bases not matched to a gene: 5. CDR3 loop: CASRRASGRGTDTQYF. The CDR3 DNA follows: TGTGCCAGCAGACGGGCTAGCGGGAGGGGCACAGATACGCAGTATTTT.

The J gene is TRBJ1-2, the V gene TRBV6-6, with D hard to call. The CDR3 length is 12 residues. Germline CDR1 is MNHNY and CDR2 is SVGAGI (reference sequence). V was trimmed by 2 bases and J by 5 bases, leaving 6 bases between them. CDR3 bases: TGTGCCAGCAGTTACGTAGAATATGGCTACACCTTC. It yields the protein CASSYVEYGYTF.

The rearrangement links TRBV3-1 to TRBJ2-2, with no clear D. In germline, CDR1 is LGHDT, CDR2 YNNKEL (reference sequence). The CDR3 loop spans 12 amino acids. V was trimmed by 2 bases and J by 10 bases, leaving 8 bases between them. The CDR3 DNA reads as TGTGCCAGCAGCCAAATGAAGTCGGAGCTGTTTTTT. This gives the protein CASSQMKSELFF. Looking up the rest from reference TRBV3-1 and TRBJ2-2 gives the full variable domain: DTAVSQTPKYLVTQMGNDKSIKCEQNLGHDTMYWYKQDSKKFLKIMFSYNNKELIINETVPNRFSPKSPDKAHLNLHINSLELGDSAVYFCASSQMKSELFFGEGSRLTVL.

This clonotype was counted many times. The chain joins TRBV2 to TRBJ2-3; D might be TRBD2 (6 bases). Between the trimmed V and J ends, which lost 7 bases and 2 bases, there was a span of 19 bases. This CDR3 has 16 residues. CDR1 is SNHLY and CDR2 is FYNNEI in the germline V gene. The CDR3 region has the DNA TGTGCCAGCAAAACAACGGGACTTCAGCTCACAGATACGCAGTATTTT. This encodes CASKTTGLQLTDTQYF.

V is TRBV27 and J is TRBJ1-5, with TRBD1 matching 7 bases. CDR1 is MNHEY and CDR2 is SMNVEV in the germline V gene (reference sequence). After removal of 5 bases from V and 0 bases from J, the junction contained 7 bases not matched to a gene. The CDR3 sequence is 16 residues long. Here the CDR3 reads CASSPTGQYSNQPQHF. The CDR3 DNA reads TGTGCCAGCAGTCCAACGGGACAGTATAGCAATCAGCCCCAGCATTTT.

This clonotype was seen a few times. This rearrangement joins TRBV7-9 to TRBJ2-5; a possible D gene is TRBD2 (6 bases). CDR3 length: 17 residues. V was trimmed by 7 bases and J by 2 bases, leaving 23 bases between them. The germline CDR1 and CDR2 sequences are SEHNR and FQNEAQ (reference sequence). The CDR3 DNA reads TGTGCCAGCACCCGAGAGAGGGTAGCGGACCCTCAAGAGACCCAGTACTTC. Translated, it gives CASTRERVADPQETQYF.

This clonotype was seen at least ten times. The genes are TRBV20-1 and TRBJ2-5; 7 bases are a match to TRBD2. CDR1 and CDR2 (germline): DFQATT, SNEGSKA (reference sequence). With V trimmed by 5 bases and J by 5 bases, 8 bases remained unmatched. The CDR3 loop spans 13 amino acids. The CDR3 reads CSARRHGGETQYF. The CDR3 DNA reads TGCAGTGCTCGACGACACGGGGGGGAGACCCAGTACTTC.

The V call is TRBV6-1, the J call TRBJ2-5, with D unclear. Trimming took off 1 base at V and 8 bases at J, with 8 bases between the two ends. The CDR3 extends over 12 amino acids. Germline V CDR1 and CDR2: MNHNS, SASEGT. CDR3 nucleotides: TGTGCCAGCAGTGAAGAACCCCGAACCCAGTACTTC. Translation gives CASSEEPRTQYF.

This clonotype was detected ten times or more. This CDR3 reads CASSQVTVYGYTF. The CDR3 nucleotides read TGCGCCAGCAGCCAAGTAACAGTCTATGGCTACACCTTC. V is TRBV4-1 and J is TRBJ1-2; D call uncertain. Germline V gene data show CDR1 as MGHRA and CDR2 as YSYEKL. The CDR3 sequence is 13 residues long. The V and J ends lost 1 base and 4 bases respectively, with 7 bases between them.

The chain carries TRBV7-9 and TRBJ2-1; 8 bases line up with TRBD2. This CDR3 is 16 amino acids long. V lost 4 bases and J lost 4; bases outside the gene matches: 9. Per germline, CDR1 SEHNR and CDR2 FQNEAQ (reference sequence). The chain's CDR3 is CASSSSSGTFYNEQFF. For the CDR3, the DNA is TGTGCCAGCAGCTCGAGTAGCGGGACATTTTACAATGAGCAGTTCTTC. The whole variable domain, remainder taken from reference TRBV7-9 and TRBJ2-1, is DTGVSQNPRHKITKRGQNVTFRCDPISEHNRLYWYRQTLGQGPEFLTYFQNEAQLEKSRLLSDRFSAERPKGSFSTLEIQRTEQGDSAMYLCASSSSSGTFYNEQFFGPGTRLTVL.

The chain couples TRBV7-3 to TRBJ2-1, with no clear D. Germline CDR1 and CDR2: SGHTA and FQGTGA. The CDR3 has 12 amino acids. The V end lost 1 base, the J end lost 13 bases, and 11 bases lay between the germline ends. The CDR3 nucleotides read TGTGCCAGCAGCTTAAGCGGAGCCGACCAGTTCTTC. Amino acids: CASSLSGADQFF.

Points on this clonotype: A junction boundary mismatches the germline segment, possibly from a read error. The chain combines TRBV6-5 with TRBJ2-6; tentative D call: TRBD1 (6 bases). There are 15 residues in the CDR3. CDR1 is MNHEY and CDR2 is SVGAGI in the germline V gene. CDR3 loop: CASSPKGAGAHVLTF. CDR3 in DNA: TGTGCCAGCAGTCCCAAAGGGGCAGGGGCCCACGTCCTGACTTTC.

This clonotype has more than one count but fewer than ten. This rearrangement joins TRBV6-5 to TRBJ1-6; D unresolved. Germline V lookup: CDR1 MNHEY, CDR2 SVGAGI. Trimming stripped 2 bases from V and 9 bases from J, with 11 bases between. There are 14 residues in the CDR3. The CDR3 protein is CASSYEGKSSPLHF. The CDR3 DNA reads TGTGCCAGCAGTTACGAAGGGAAGAGTTCACCCCTCCACTTT.

The chain has TRBV6-1 and TRBJ1-5, with D unresolved. Deletions cut 2 bases from V and 9 bases from J, with 11 bases between. This CDR3 has 13 residues. Germline V gene sequence: CDR1 MNHNS, CDR2 SASEGT. The CDR3 DNA reads as TGTGCCAGCAGTGAATCTTTCGGTCGGCCCCAGCATTTT. It specifies CASSESFGRPQHF.

The chain employs TRBV27 and TRBJ2-1; D not resolved. V gave up 2 bases and J gave up 8 bases, with 19 bases separating them. The CDR3 totals 16 residues. In germline, CDR1 is MNHEY, CDR2 SMNVEV (reference sequence). The CDR3 sequence: CASSLIPGQAGDEQFF. In nucleotides, the CDR3 is TGTGCCAGCAGTTTAATCCCCGGGCAGGCTGGGGATGAGCAGTTCTTC.